The 12 T cell receptor beta chains below come from one sample, sequenced in a study of T-cell reconstitution after alpha-beta-depleted transplantation in children. The TCRbeta library incorporated unique molecular identifiers. TCRdb analysed the PCR reads with MiXCR anew, one entry per CDR3 protein. Of around 190,000 distinct CDR3 sequences listed, about 7% are singletons. The sample consisted of PBMCs, taken before TCRalphabeta/CD19-depleted stem cell transplant. These receptors were obtained from a boy aged 2 to 9 with acute lymphoblastic leukemia, due to receive a stem cell transplant.

This clonotype was picked up a small number of times. The chain uses TRBV3-1 and TRBJ2-1; 7 positions match TRBD2. The CDR3 extends over 16 amino acids. J gave up 4 bases and V 1 base, and 7 bases lay outside the gene matches. Germline lookup yields CDR1 LGHDT and CDR2 YNNKEL (reference sequence). CDR3 sequence reads: CASSQGLGLRYNEQFF. The CDR3 bases are TGTGCCAGCAGCCAAGGTCTGGGACTACGTTACAATGAGCAGTTCTTC.

This chain uses TRBV5-1 with TRBJ2-5; the D call may be TRBD1 or TRBD2 (5 bases each). The CDR3 has 14 amino acids. Trimming removed 6 bases from V and 2 bases from J, with 14 bases in between. The germline V gene encodes CDR1 SGHRS and CDR2 YFSETQ. CDR3 in DNA: TGCGCCAGCATCTTCGGGACCGCGCAAGAGACCCAGTACTTC. Protein product: CASIFGTAQETQYF. The variable domain in full, completed from reference TRBV5-1 and TRBJ2-5, reads KAGVTQTPRYLIKTRGQQVTLSCSPISGHRSVSWYQQTPGQGLQFLFEYFSETQRNKGNFPGRFSGRQFSNSRSEMNVSTLELGDSALYLCASIFGTAQETQYFGPGTRLLVL.

The chain has TRBV4-2 and TRBJ2-2, with 9 bases identical to TRBD1. CDR3 length: 16 amino acids. CDR1 and CDR2 from the germline V gene are LGHNA and YNFKEQ. Trimming at V came to 4 bases and at J to 4 bases, leaving 7 bases not matched to a gene. The CDR3 sequence: CASSPPGQGGTGELFF. CDR3 sequence (DNA): TGTGCCAGCAGCCCGCCGGGACAGGGCGGCACCGGGGAGCTGTTTTTT.

This clonotype occurred many times. V usage is TRBV28 and J usage is TRBJ2-5, with D unresolved. V shed 5 bases and J shed 6 bases, with 13 bases lying between them. This CDR3 is 13 amino acids long. The germline gives CDR1 MDHEN, CDR2 SYDVKM. The CDR3 spells CASSRGLKQTQYF. As DNA, the CDR3 is TGTGCCAGCAGTCGAGGCCTGAAACAGACCCAGTACTTC.

This chain links TRBV20-1 with TRBJ1-2, with TRBD1 matching 8 bases. The germline CDR1 and CDR2 sequences are DFQATT and SNEGSKA (reference sequence). J was trimmed by 6 bases and V by 0 bases; bases with no gene match: 6. The CDR3 totals 14 residues. This CDR3 reads CSAREDREKNGYTF. CDR3 nucleotides: TGCAGTGCTAGAGAGGACAGGGAGAAAAATGGCTACACCTTC.

About this clonotype itself: The CDR3 does not end in the conserved phenylalanine or tryptophan, so this is likely a read error. The chain combines TRBV7-3 with TRBJ2-3; D is perhaps TRBD1 (6 bases). V gave up 5 bases and J gave up 5 bases, with 11 bases separating them. The CDR3 runs 13 residues. CDR1 is SGHTA, CDR2 FQGTGA, per germline. CDR3 nucleotide sequence: TGTGCCAGCAGCACCCGAGGGGGAGATACGCAGTATTAT. Translated: CASSTRGGDTQYY.

This clonotype turned up a few times. The V gene is TRBV28, the J gene TRBJ2-7; 7 nucleotides agree with TRBD1. The CDR3 contains 14 residues. V shed 8 bases, J shed 3 bases, and the junction held 10 bases outside the gene matches. Per the germline V gene, CDR1 is MDHEN and CDR2 is SYDVKM. The CDR3 DNA reads TGTGCCAGCTGTTCCGGACAGGATCTCTACGAGCAGTACTTC. It specifies CASCSGQDLYEQYF.

The chain joins TRBV3-1 to TRBJ2-1, with TRBD2 matching over 7 bases. V shed 5 bases and J 10 bases; nucleotides not matched to a gene: 14. The CDR3 contains 15 residues. CDR1 is LGHDT and CDR2 is YNNKEL in the germline V gene (reference sequence). CDR3 region: CASSGSGGSISEQFF. The CDR3 DNA reads TGTGCCAGCAGCGGATCCGGCGGGAGCATCTCCGAGCAGTTCTTC.

V gene TRBV7-2 combines with J gene TRBJ2-3; 7 bases agree with TRBD2. Germline V CDR1 and CDR2: SGHTA, FQGNSA. The J segment lost 5 bases and the V segment lost 8 bases, leaving 4 bases of the junction unmatched. The CDR3 totals 12 residues. The CDR3 bases are TGTGCCAGCGCGGCTAGCGGAGATACGCAGTATTTT. It is translated as CASAASGDTQYF.

The V call is TRBV28, the J call TRBJ2-7, with TRBD1 identical over 10 bases. Unmatched junction bases numbered 6, after V lost 8 bases and J lost 2 bases. This CDR3 contains 14 residues. Germline loops: CDR1 MDHEN, CDR2 SYDVKM. CDR3 DNA: TGTGCCAGCTTTTCCGGGACAGGGGCCTACGAGCAGTACTTC. This gives the protein CASFSGTGAYEQYF.

In its sample, this clonotype was seen many times. The chain combines TRBV20-1 with TRBJ2-3; D ambiguous. CDR3 length: 15 residues. CDR1 DFQATT and CDR2 SNEGSKA come from the germline V gene (reference sequence). V dropped 5 bases and J dropped 5 bases, with 20 bases sitting between them. The CDR3: CSALDPDIGLDTQYF. DNA of the CDR3: TGCAGTGCTTTGGACCCCGACATCGGATTAGATACGCAGTATTTT.

This clonotype appeared many times. The chain uses TRBV29-1 and TRBJ2-1; 10 bases match TRBD2. V lost 5 bases, J lost 5 bases, and 6 bases stayed unmatched. There are 14 residues in the CDR3. Germline CDR1 SQVTM, CDR2 ANQGSEA. The CDR3 sequence: CSVKRGGLDNEQFF. The CDR3 DNA sequence: TGCAGCGTTAAGCGGGGGGGCCTAGACAATGAGCAGTTCTTC.